Each of the 2 T cell receptor beta chains below was sequenced from the same sample in a study of OX40 agonist ivuxolimab in advanced cancers. Clones were sequenced by immunoSEQ multiplex PCR, and TCRdb holds only the in-frame ones, with some missing. Of nearly 80,000 clones listed, roughly 88% are singletons. The input for sequencing was CD4+ or CD8+ T cells sorted from blood, taken in a trial of the OX40 agonist ivuxolimab. The origin of the receptors is an adult with an advanced solid tumor such as melanoma, head and neck, liver or kidney cancer.

The gene calls are TRBV6-6 and TRBJ1-5; 7 nucleotides align to TRBD1. CDR3 length equals 16 residues. V gave up 5 bases and J gave up 6 bases; unmatched junction bases: 13. Germline values: CDR1 MNHNY, CDR2 SVGAGI (reference sequence). CDR3 DNA: TGTGCCAGCAGTCTGACTTTGGCAGGGGGATCTCAGCCCCAGCATTTT. Translation gives CASSLTLAGGSQPQHF.

The V call is TRBV6-1, the J call TRBJ2-3; weak D call: TRBD2 (6 bases). Looked up from germline, CDR1 is MNHNS and CDR2 is SASEGT. The CDR3 consists of 17 residues. Trimming removed 4 bases from V and 0 bases from J, with 17 bases in between. CDR3 bases: TGTGCCAGCAGTGCTAGTTATGGGGGGTTGAGCACAGATACGCAGTATTTT. Encoded protein: CASSASYGGLSTDTQYF.